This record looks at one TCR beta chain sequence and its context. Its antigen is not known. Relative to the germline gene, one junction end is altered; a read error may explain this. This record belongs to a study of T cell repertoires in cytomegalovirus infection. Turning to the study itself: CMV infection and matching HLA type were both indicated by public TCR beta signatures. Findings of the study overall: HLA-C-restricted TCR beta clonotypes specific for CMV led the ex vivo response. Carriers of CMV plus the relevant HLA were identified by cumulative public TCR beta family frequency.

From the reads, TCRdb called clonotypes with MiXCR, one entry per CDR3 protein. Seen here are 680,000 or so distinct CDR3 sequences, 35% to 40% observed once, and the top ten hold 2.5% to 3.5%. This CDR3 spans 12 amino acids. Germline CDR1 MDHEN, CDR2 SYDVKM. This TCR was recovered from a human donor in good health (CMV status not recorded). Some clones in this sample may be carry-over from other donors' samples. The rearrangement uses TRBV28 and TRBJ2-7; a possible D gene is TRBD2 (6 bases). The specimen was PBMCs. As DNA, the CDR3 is TGTGCCAGCAGTCTCCGGGGGTACGAGCAGCACTTC. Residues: CASSLRGYEQHF. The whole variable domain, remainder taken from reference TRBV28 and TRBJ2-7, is DVKVTQSSRYLVKRTGEKVFLECVQDMDHENMFWYRQDPGLGLRLIYFSYDVKMKEKGDIPEGYSVSREKKERFSLILESASTNQTSMYLCASSLRGYEQHFGPGTRLTVT.